Sequencing of this T cell receptor beta chain was carried out in a study of T cell clonotyping in hematopoietic cell transplantation. Study outcomes and limitations: Few recipient clonotypes overlapped donors; over 95% were de novo at given depth. Without cell sorting, CD4 versus CD8 contributions remain unresolved.

The table came from immunoSEQ multiplex PCR; TCRdb's copy has only in-frame clones and leaves some out. The data contain approximately 17,000 clones, 71% of them singletons. On this clone: Its antigen is as yet unknown.

Trimming took 5 bases from V and 2 from J, leaving 10 bases between them. The germline V gene has CDR1 SGHTA and CDR2 FQGTGA. This CDR3 region has 15 residues. The sequenced sample was peripheral blood mononuclear cells. This clonotype was obtained from a woman aged 60-75 years in good health. Some clones in this sample may be carry-over from other donors' samples. The chain carries TRBV7-3 and TRBJ1-6; no reliable D call. CDR3 in amino acids: CASSQTGTYNSPLHF. DNA of the CDR3: TGTGCCAGCAGCCAAACCGGGACCTATAATTCACCCCTCCACTTT.